Following are 30 T cell receptor beta chains from one sample sequenced in a study of T cell responses to AZD1222 COVID-19 vaccine. The repertoire was sequenced with immunoSEQ multiplex PCR; TCRdb's copy has only in-frame clones and lacks some. This table holds 120,000 or so clones, 85% to 90% found once. The sequenced sample was peripheral blood, obtained 28 days after the second AZD1222 dose. All receptors come from an adult who received the AZD1222 COVID-19 vaccine.

The chain joins TRBV28 to TRBJ2-7, with D tentatively TRBD1 (6 bases). CDR1 and CDR2 from the germline V gene are MDHEN and SYDVKM. The V end was cut by 6 bases, the J end by 2 bases, with 26 bases between. This CDR3 region has 18 residues. The CDR3 DNA is TGTGCCAGCAGCTCCGCCTGGAAGCTCGGACAGAAACCCTACGAGCAGTACTTC. Translation gives CASSSAWKLGQKPYEQYF.

This clone was seen repeatedly, ten times or more. The rearrangement joins TRBV30 to TRBJ1-4; possible D gene TRBD1, 5 bases. Germline V gives CDR1 GTSNPN, CDR2 SVGIG (reference sequence). The CDR3 covers 14 residues. Trimming left V 1 base short and J 0 bases short, with 6 bases between. The CDR3 nucleotides are TGTGCCTGGAGTGAGACAGCAACTAATGAAAAACTGTTTTTT. It codes for CAWSETATNEKLFF. Full variable domain (remainder filled in from reference TRBV30 and TRBJ1-4): SQTIHQWPATLVQPVGSPLSLECTVEGTSNPNLYWYRQAAGRGLQLLFYSVGIGQISSEVPQNLSASRPQDRQFILSSKKLLLSDSGFYLCAWSETATNEKLFFGSGTQLSVL.

This chain links TRBV2 with TRBJ2-1; 7 positions match TRBD1. After removal of 6 bases from V and 0 bases from J, the junction contained 8 bases not matched to a gene. The CDR3 sequence is 16 residues long. Germline V CDR1 and CDR2: SNHLY, FYNNEI. The CDR3: CASRDDRASSYNEQFF. For the CDR3, the DNA is TGTGCCAGCAGGGACGACAGGGCCAGCTCCTACAATGAGCAGTTCTTC.

This chain uses TRBV7-9 with TRBJ1-2, with a possible D match to TRBD1 (5 bases). Germline lookup yields CDR1 SEHNR and CDR2 FQNEAQ (reference sequence). This CDR3 is 12 amino acids long. V shed 2 bases and J shed 5 bases, with 6 bases lying between them. The CDR3 loop is CASSLQGYGYTF. CDR3 in DNA: TGTGCCAGCAGCTTACAGGGATATGGCTACACCTTC.

J is TRBJ1-1 and V is TRBV29-1, with D unresolved. Germline V gives CDR1 SQVTM, CDR2 ANQGSEA. Trimming shortened V by 4 bases and J by 1 base, and 13 bases separated the two germline ends. This CDR3 has 14 amino acids. The chain's CDR3 is CSVVWAEKNTEAFF. The CDR3 DNA follows: TGCAGCGTTGTTTGGGCAGAGAAGAACACTGAAGCTTTCTTT.

This rearrangement joins TRBV13 to TRBJ2-1; the D is unclear. The germline gives CDR1 PRHDT, CDR2 FYEKMQ (reference sequence). Trimming removed 3 bases from V and 9 bases from J, with 6 bases in between. The CDR3 consists of 11 residues. For the CDR3, the DNA is TGTGCCAGCAGCTTTCAAGCTGAGCAGTTCTTC. Protein product: CASSFQAEQFF.

V and J are TRBV2 and TRBJ2-1, with 7 bases matching TRBD1. This CDR3 is 14 amino acids long. Germline CDR1 is SNHLY and CDR2 is FYNNEI. Trimming took 5 bases from V and 10 from J; bases not matched to a gene: 11. Written as DNA, the CDR3 is TGTGCCAGCAGTTTAACAACAGGGGCAGGGGAGCAGTTCTTC. Encoded protein: CASSLTTGAGEQFF.

This sequence joins TRBV28 and TRBJ1-1, with TRBD1 matching 9 bases. The germline V gene has CDR1 MDHEN and CDR2 SYDVKM. Unmatched junction bases numbered 5, after V lost 6 bases and J lost 0 bases. This CDR3 comprises 15 residues. The DNA of the CDR3 is TGTGCCAGCAGGCGACAGGGGGAGGTGAACACTGAAGCTTTCTTT. It encodes CASRRQGEVNTEAFF.

This chain joins TRBV30 and TRBJ1-4; unclear D gene. V was trimmed by 4 bases and J by 8 bases, leaving 11 bases between them. Germline-derived CDR1 and CDR2 are GTSNPN and SVGIG (reference sequence). CDR3 length: 12 residues. The CDR3 protein is CAWTPGREKLFF. The CDR3 DNA reads as TGTGCCTGGACCCCGGGTAGGGAAAAACTGTTTTTT.

The V and J genes are TRBV24-1 and TRBJ1-2, with D possibly being TRBD1 (6 bases). The CDR3 covers 16 residues. Germline CDR1 KGHDR, CDR2 SFDVKD. V was trimmed by 4 bases and J by 8 bases, leaving 22 bases between them. In DNA, the CDR3 is TGTGCCACCAGTGACCTGACTGTCCCCCCAGGGGAGGGCTACACCTTC. Its protein product is CATSDLTVPPGEGYTF.

The CDR3 here is CASLPQGLNYGYTF. CDR3 DNA: TGTGCCAGCTTACCCCAGGGACTAAACTATGGCTACACCTTC. The chain links TRBV18 to TRBJ1-2; a weak D match, TRBD1 (5 bases). The germline V gene encodes CDR1 KGHSH and CDR2 LQKENI. The CDR3 has 14 residues. The V gene lost 7 bases and the J gene lost 2 bases, with 14 bases spanning the gap.

The J gene is TRBJ1-2, the V gene TRBV5-4; 7 bases are shared with TRBD1. The trim removed 0 bases at V and 4 bases at J, leaving 3 bases unmatched. CDR3 length: 14 amino acids. Per germline, CDR1 SGHNT and CDR2 YYREEE (reference sequence). The CDR3 DNA reads as TGTGCCAGCAGCTTGGGGACAGGCTTCTATGGCTACACCTTC. Translating it yields CASSLGTGFYGYTF.

The J gene is TRBJ2-2, the V gene TRBV5-1; TRBD2 agrees at 8 bases. Unmatched junction bases numbered 12, after V lost 3 bases and J lost 2 bases. The CDR3 consists of 18 residues. Looked up from germline, CDR1 is SGHRS and CDR2 is YFSETQ. Here the CDR3 reads CASSSPSPGTSNTGELFF. In DNA form, the CDR3 reads TGCGCCAGCAGCTCCCCCTCCCCCGGGACTAGTAACACCGGGGAGCTGTTTTTT.

This clone has only one observation. V is TRBV19 and J is TRBJ2-4; tentatively, D is TRBD1 (5 bases). The CDR3 length is 15 residues. CDR1 is LNHDA, CDR2 SQIVND, per germline (reference sequence). The V end lost 2 bases, the J end lost 0 bases, and 8 bases lay between the germline ends. The CDR3 DNA reads TGTGCCAGTAGTATACAGGGTATAGCCAAAAACATTCAGTACTTC. The encoded protein is CASSIQGIAKNIQYF.

This chain connects TRBV28 to TRBJ1-5; TRBD1 agrees at 7 bases. The CDR3 totals 15 residues. V lost 2 bases to trimming and J lost 4 bases; unmatched junction nucleotides: 5. Per the germline V gene, CDR1 is MDHEN and CDR2 is SYDVKM. CDR3 in amino acids: CASSLDRERNQPQHF. In DNA form, the CDR3 reads TGTGCCAGCAGTTTAGACAGGGAGAGGAATCAGCCCCAGCATTTT.

The chain joins TRBV10-3 to TRBJ1-4; D is ambiguous. The CDR3 has 17 amino acids. Germline assignment: CDR1 ENHRY and CDR2 SYGVKD. V was trimmed by 3 bases and J by 0 bases, leaving 14 bases between them. DNA for the CDR3: TGTGCCATCAGTGATCCCATCCAAGGTGCAACTAATGAAAAACTGTTTTTT. It encodes CAISDPIQGATNEKLFF.

This chain links TRBV4-1 with TRBJ1-5, with TRBD1 matching 11 bases. The CDR3 loop spans 18 amino acids. With 2 bases clipped from V and 4 bases from J, the junction kept 10 bases outside the gene matches. Germline V gene sequence: CDR1 MGHRA, CDR2 YSYEKL. CDR3 protein: CASSQSVGQGGRNQPQHF. For the CDR3, the DNA is TGCGCCAGCAGCCAATCTGTGGGACAGGGGGGGAGAAATCAGCCCCAGCATTTT.

This chain connects TRBV14 to TRBJ1-2, with D tentatively TRBD1 (6 bases). Trimming took off 4 bases at V and 3 bases at J, with 12 bases between the two ends. In germline, CDR1 is SGHDN, CDR2 FVKESK. CDR3 length: 14 residues. The CDR3 DNA sequence: TGTGCCAGCAGCCCTGTGGGGGGCTACTATGGCTACACCTTC. Translating gives CASSPVGGYYGYTF. Variable domain in full (rest from reference TRBV14 and TRBJ1-2): EAGVTQFPSHSVIEKGQTVTLRCDPISGHDNLYWYRRVMGKEIKFLLHFVKESKQDESGMPNNRFLAERTGGTYSTLKVQPAELEDSGVYFCASSPVGGYYGYTFGSGTRLTVV.

The rearrangement uses TRBV6-5 and TRBJ2-7; 10 bases fit TRBD2. Germline CDR1 is MNHEY and CDR2 is SVGAGI. The V and J ends lost 8 bases and 7 bases, in that order; junction bases with no gene match: 11. CDR3 length equals 14 residues. The CDR3 is CASLYSLAGAEQYF. For the CDR3, the DNA is TGTGCCAGCCTTTACTCGCTAGCGGGGGCTGAGCAGTACTTC.

This chain connects TRBV18 to TRBJ1-3; D is undetermined. This CDR3 comprises 14 residues. The V end lost 3 bases, the J end lost 1 base, and 7 bases lay between the germline ends. Germline lookup yields CDR1 KGHSH and CDR2 LQKENI. The chain's CDR3 is CASSPRDSGNTIYF. As DNA, the CDR3 is TGTGCCAGCTCACCTCGGGATTCTGGAAACACCATATATTTT.

The gene calls are TRBV12-5 and TRBJ2-1, with 11 bases fitting TRBD2. The J segment lost 0 bases and the V segment lost 0 bases, leaving 4 bases of the junction unmatched. This CDR3 contains 18 residues. Germline V gives CDR1 LGHNT, CDR2 FRNRAP. DNA for the CDR3: TGTGCTAGTGGTTTGGTTCTAGCGGGGGGCCCCTCCTACAATGAGCAGTTCTTC. As protein: CASGLVLAGGPSYNEQFF.

The chain is built from TRBV28 and TRBJ1-5, with 9 nucleotides matching TRBD1. Germline CDR1 is MDHEN and CDR2 is SYDVKM. The CDR3 covers 14 residues. The CDR3 DNA sequence: TGTGGCTGTCTCGGGACAGGGCTCAATCAGCCCCAGCATTTT. Encoded protein: CGCLGTGLNQPQHF.

The chain links TRBV5-4 to TRBJ1-4, with D hard to call. V was clipped by 6 bases and J by 10 bases, with 13 bases between them. Germline V gives CDR1 SGHNT, CDR2 YYREEE (reference sequence). This CDR3 spans 12 amino acids. CDR3 residues: CASTNQAGKLFF. The CDR3 bases are TGTGCCAGCACAAACCAAGCGGGAAAACTGTTTTTT. Based on the CDR3 plus reference TRBV5-4 and TRBJ1-4, the full variable domain is ETGVTQSPTHLIKTRGQQVTLRCSSQSGHNTVSWYQQALGQGPQFIFQYYREEENGRGNFPPRFSGLQFPNYSSELNVNALELDDSALYLCASTNQAGKLFFGSGTQLSVL.

The rearrangement links TRBV6-1 to TRBJ2-7; maybe TRBD1 (6 bases). Trimming removed 1 base at V and 5 bases at J, with 18 bases between. This CDR3 has 16 residues. CDR1 MNHNS and CDR2 SASEGT come from the germline V gene. CDR3 coding DNA: TGTGCCAGCAGTGAAGACCTTACAGGGTGGCTGAACGAGCAGTACTTC. Protein sequence: CASSEDLTGWLNEQYF.

The chain uses TRBV11-2 and TRBJ2-7; D unclear. This CDR3 spans 14 amino acids. Per the germline V gene, CDR1 is SGHAT and CDR2 is FQNNGV. Trimming stripped 1 base from V and 3 bases from J, with 10 bases between. The chain's CDR3 is CASSLGPGSYEQYF. The CDR3 region has the DNA TGTGCCAGCAGCTTAGGGCCGGGCAGCTACGAGCAGTACTTC.

V gene TRBV6-5 combines with J gene TRBJ2-2; TRBD2 might be the D (6 bases). Trimming pared 6 bases from V and 1 base from J, leaving 9 bases between. The CDR3 covers 14 residues. The germline V gene has CDR1 MNHEY and CDR2 SVGAGI. The CDR3 is CASSRGLNTGELFF. The CDR3 nucleotides are TGTGCCAGCAGCCGGGGACTGAACACCGGGGAGCTGTTTTTT.

The chain uses TRBV7-2 and TRBJ2-7; D is perhaps TRBD2 (5 bases). This CDR3 comprises 15 residues. CDR1 SGHTA and CDR2 FQGNSA come from the germline V gene. V dropped 0 bases and J dropped 2 bases, with 11 bases sitting between them. The CDR3 reads CASSLALGLAYEQYF. In nucleotides, the CDR3 is TGTGCCAGCAGCTTAGCACTAGGATTGGCCTACGAGCAGTACTTC.

CDR3 sequence: CASSLGGLTSTDTQYF. CDR3 nucleotides: TGTGCCAGCAGTTTAGGGGGACTCACAAGCACAGATACGCAGTATTTT. The chain employs TRBV27 and TRBJ2-3; D is perhaps TRBD2 (6 bases). This CDR3 region has 16 residues. V lost 2 bases, J lost 0 bases, and 12 bases lay in between. CDR1 and CDR2 from the germline V gene are MNHEY and SMNVEV (reference sequence).

The chain is built from TRBV6-2 or TRBV6-3 and TRBJ1-1, with 7 bases matching TRBD1. Trimming at V came to 5 bases and at J to 1 base, leaving 4 bases not matched to a gene. This CDR3 is 14 amino acids long. Germline loops: CDR1 MNHEY, CDR2 SVGEGT. The CDR3 is CASSKRQGNTEAFF. CDR3 DNA sequence: TGTGCCAGCAGTAAACGACAGGGGAACACTGAAGCTTTCTTT.

This clone has more than one count but fewer than ten. The rearrangement links TRBV9 to TRBJ2-2; D is unresolved. The germline V gene has CDR1 SGDLS and CDR2 YYNGEE. This CDR3 spans 12 amino acids. Trimming pared 4 bases from V and 6 bases from J, leaving 7 bases between. CDR3 nucleotides: TGTGCCAGCAGCCCTCTTGCCGGGGAGCTGTTTTTT. Protein product: CASSPLAGELFF.